These 30 T cell receptor beta chains came from one sample sequenced in a study of blood T cell repertoires in COVID-19. Method: immunoSEQ multiplex PCR; TCRdb's copy keeps in-frame clones and lacks some. The data contain about 83,000 clones, about nine tenths of them singletons. Sequenced material: peripheral blood. The receptors were sampled from a woman aged 45-65 years with active or convalescent COVID-19.

The chain couples TRBV28 to TRBJ1-1; D possibly corresponds to TRBD1 (5 bases). This CDR3 region has 12 residues. Trimming shortened V by 5 bases and J by 6 bases, and 10 bases separated the two germline ends. Germline-derived CDR1 and CDR2 are MDHEN and SYDVKM. The chain's CDR3 is CASSRGDSEAFF. The CDR3 coding sequence is TGTGCCAGCAGTAGGGGTGATTCTGAAGCTTTCTTT.

This chain connects TRBV21-1 to TRBJ2-3; the table calls TRBD1, which could not be checked here. TRBV21-1 counts as a pseudogene. The CDR3 covers 16 residues. The CDR3 DNA sequence: TGTGCCAGCAGCATAAAAACAGGGGCACACACAGATACGCAGTATTTT. Residues: CASSIKTGAHTDTQYF.

J is TRBJ1-1 and V is TRBV11-1; D remains unclear. V gave up 4 bases and J gave up 2 bases, with 5 bases separating them. The CDR3 totals 12 residues. In germline, CDR1 is SGHAT, CDR2 FQDESV (reference sequence). The CDR3 region is CASSYRNTEAFF. The CDR3 bases are TGTGCCAGCAGCTACAGAAACACTGAAGCTTTCTTT.

The table lists this clone with a few counts. The rearrangement joins TRBV4-3 to TRBJ2-2; TRBD2 might be the D (7 bases). The CDR3 runs to 17 residues. Per germline, CDR1 LGHNA and CDR2 YSLEER. Trimming took 1 base from V and 3 from J, leaving 15 bases between them. The CDR3 loop reads CASSQGVAGAYTGELFF. The CDR3, as DNA: TGCGCCAGCAGCCAAGGAGTGGCGGGGGCCTACACCGGGGAGCTGTTTTTT.

The V and J genes are TRBV6-5 and TRBJ1-1; D uncertain. Trimming cost V 4 bases and J 4 bases, with 7 bases left between them. The CDR3 length is 12 residues. From germline, CDR1 is MNHEY and CDR2 SVGAGI. Written as DNA, the CDR3 is TGTGCCAGCAGTTTTCTAGCCACTGAAGCTTTCTTT. This translates into CASSFLATEAFF.

J is TRBJ1-2 and V is TRBV30; D is perhaps TRBD1 (5 bases). Germline assignment: CDR1 GTSNPN and CDR2 SVGIG (reference sequence). There are 12 residues in the CDR3. Trimming removed 1 base from V and 5 bases from J, with 8 bases in between. The CDR3 loop is CAWSEAGYGYTF. DNA for the CDR3: TGTGCCTGGAGTGAGGCAGGGTATGGCTACACCTTC. Full variable domain (outside the CDR3, taken from reference TRBV30 and TRBJ1-2): SQTIHQWPATLVQPVGSPLSLECTVEGTSNPNLYWYRQAAGRGLQLLFYSVGIGQISSEVPQNLSASRPQDRQFILSSKKLLLSDSGFYLCAWSEAGYGYTFGSGTRLTVV.

The chain's CDR3 is CASSQEGLLAGGTDTQYF. In nucleotides, the CDR3 is TGCGCCAGCAGCCAAGAGGGTTTACTAGCGGGGGGCACAGATACGCAGTATTTT. The chain carries TRBV4-1 and TRBJ2-3; 11 nucleotides match TRBD2. The CDR3 loop spans 18 amino acids. With V trimmed by 0 bases and J by 1 base, 6 bases remained unmatched. Looked up from germline, CDR1 is MGHRA and CDR2 is YSYEKL.

In regard to this clone: One junction end does not reproduce the germline sequence, and a read error may be involved. The J gene is TRBJ2-5, the V gene TRBV6-1; 11 bases agree with TRBD2. CDR3 length: 16 residues. Germline V gene data show CDR1 as MNHNS and CDR2 as SASEGT. CDR3 nucleotide sequence: TGTGCCAGCAGTCAAGCCGGGACTAGCGGACAAGAGACCCAGTACTTC. This gives the protein CASSQAGTSGQETQYF.

The chain has TRBV6-5 and TRBJ2-3; TRBD2 aligns across 9 bases. Trimming at V came to 3 bases and at J to 6 bases, leaving 4 bases not matched to a gene. The CDR3 consists of 14 residues. CDR1 is MNHEY, CDR2 SVGAGI, per germline. The CDR3 bases are TGTGCCAGCAGTTATTCCAGCGGGGGGGATACGCAGTATTTT. Translating gives CASSYSSGGDTQYF.

This clone was seen only a few times. CDR3 sequence (DNA): TGTGCCAGCAGCCCACAGGATTCACCCCTCCACTTT. Its protein is CASSPQDSPLHF. The V gene is TRBV3-1 (or the pseudogene TRBV3-2), the J gene TRBJ1-6; TRBD1 might be the D (5 bases). The CDR3 spans 12 residues. Germline V lookup: CDR1 LGHDT, CDR2 YNNKEL (reference sequence). V lost 4 bases and J lost 8, with 6 bases in between.

A few counts support this clone. The rearrangement links TRBV7-9 to TRBJ2-7; 10 nucleotides match TRBD1. Looked up from germline, CDR1 is SEHNR and CDR2 is FQNEAQ (reference sequence). The CDR3 spans 15 residues. V shed 5 bases, J shed 3 bases, and the junction held 7 bases outside the gene matches. DNA of the CDR3: TGTGCCAGCAGCCGCCCTGGGACAGGGGACTACGAGCAGTACTTC. Translation gives CASSRPGTGDYEQYF.

The chain uses TRBV4-3 and TRBJ1-6, with D tentatively TRBD1 (6 bases). The germline CDR1 and CDR2 sequences are LGHNA and YSLEER. The germline V and J ends were trimmed by 4 bases and 9 bases, with 13 bases remaining between them. The CDR3 consists of 14 residues. The DNA for the CDR3 is TGCGCCAGCAGCCTCGCCGAAGGGGGTTCACCCCTCCACTTT. It yields the protein CASSLAEGGSPLHF.

This chain links TRBV19 with TRBJ1-2; perhaps TRBD1 as D (6 bases). Germline V gene data show CDR1 as LNHDA and CDR2 as SQIVND (reference sequence). The CDR3 is 16 amino acids. V was clipped by 7 bases and J by 6 bases, with 24 bases between them. CDR3 DNA: TGTGCCAGTAAGCCGACCGGGACAAATCCTTTCCATGGCTACACCTTC. It specifies CASKPTGTNPFHGYTF.

The rearrangement links TRBV7-9 to TRBJ2-1; 11 nucleotides match TRBD1. Trimming removed 5 bases from V and 7 bases from J; junction bases left unmatched: 10. The germline V gene encodes CDR1 SEHNR and CDR2 FQNEAQ (reference sequence). The CDR3 is made up of 16 amino acids. The CDR3 coding sequence is TGTGCCAGCAGCCAGATAACGGGACAGGGGGGTAATGAGCAGTTCTTC. Translating gives CASSQITGQGGNEQFF.

The J gene is TRBJ2-7, the V gene TRBV19, with 11 positions matching TRBD2. The CDR3 covers 13 residues. Trimming took 6 bases from V and 3 from J; bases not matched to a gene: 1. Germline assignment: CDR1 LNHDA and CDR2 SQIVND (reference sequence). This CDR3 is CASRGLADYEQYF. DNA of the CDR3: TGTGCCAGTAGGGGACTAGCGGACTACGAGCAGTACTTC. Combining the CDR3 with reference TRBV19 and TRBJ2-7 gives the whole variable domain DGGITQSPKYLFRKEGQNVTLSCEQNLNHDAMYWYRQDPGQGLRLIYYSQIVNDFQKGDIAEGYSVSREKKESFPLTVTSAQKNPTAFYLCASRGLADYEQYFGPGTRLTVT.

The DNA for the CDR3 is TGTGCCAGCAGCTTCGGGGGCCCAGCGGGGGGGCCAAGGGGTGAGACCCAGTACTTC. Encoded protein: CASSFGGPAGGPRGETQYF. The chain has TRBV5-4 and TRBJ2-5, with 10 bases aligning to TRBD2. CDR1 is SGHNT and CDR2 is YYREEE in the germline V gene (reference sequence). J lost 5 bases, V lost 2 bases, and 18 bases had no gene match. This CDR3 has 19 residues.

This clone was counted only a few times. The genes are TRBV25-1 and TRBJ2-7; D possibly corresponds to TRBD1 (5 bases). V shed 2 bases and J shed 0 bases, with 11 bases lying between them. This CDR3 region has 15 residues. Germline V CDR1 and CDR2: MGHDK, SYGVNS. The CDR3 coding sequence is TGTGCCAGCAGTGAAAGTTTAGGGGACTCCTACGAGCAGTACTTC. Protein: CASSESLGDSYEQYF.

The rearrangement joins TRBV24-1 to TRBJ2-7; 8 positions agree with TRBD1. This CDR3 contains 14 residues. V dropped 5 bases and J dropped 3; count of bases not matched to a gene: 5. Germline values: CDR1 KGHDR, CDR2 SFDVKD. The CDR3 is CATSATGASYEQYF. The CDR3 DNA is TGTGCCACCAGTGCGACAGGGGCGAGCTACGAGCAGTACTTC.

The V call is TRBV10-3, the J call TRBJ2-6, with 8 positions matching TRBD1. V dropped 8 bases and J dropped 8; count of bases not matched to a gene: 17. Germline CDR1 is ENHRY and CDR2 is SYGVKD. This CDR3 spans 17 amino acids. CDR3 sequence reads: CAIQRDRSFLGTNVLTF. The CDR3 nucleotides read TGTGCCATCCAGAGGGACAGGAGCTTTCTGGGGACCAACGTCCTGACTTTC.

The chain is built from TRBV9 and TRBJ2-5; TRBD1 agrees at 7 bases. Trimming cost V 5 bases and J 0 bases; bases outside gene matches: 7. Per germline, CDR1 SGDLS and CDR2 YYNGEE. The CDR3 is made up of 15 amino acids. Written as DNA, the CDR3 is TGTGCCAGCAGTGCGGACAGGTTATACCAAGAGACCCAGTACTTC. This translates into CASSADRLYQETQYF.

The J gene is TRBJ1-2, the V gene TRBV5-1; TRBD1 is a possible D gene (6 bases). V was clipped by 1 base and J by 6 bases, with 13 bases between them. Germline values: CDR1 SGHRS, CDR2 YFSETQ. This CDR3 comprises 14 residues. The chain's CDR3 is CASSLRDISNGYTF. The CDR3, as DNA: TGCGCCAGCAGCTTGAGGGACATTTCGAATGGCTACACCTTC.

Here the CDR3 reads CASSLETGGSLETQYF. The CDR3 region has the DNA TGTGCCAGCAGCTTAGAGACAGGGGGCTCCCTTGAGACCCAGTACTTC. The chain links TRBV7-2 to TRBJ2-5; 10 bases align to TRBD1. The germline V gene encodes CDR1 SGHTA and CDR2 FQGNSA. The CDR3 runs to 16 residues. V was clipped by 1 base and J by 5 bases; unmatched bases: 7.

Concerning this clone: Other DNA sequences in the sample encode the same CDR3. The genes are TRBV5-1 and TRBJ1-1; unclear D gene. The CDR3 consists of 14 residues. Germline CDR1 is SGHRS and CDR2 is YFSETQ. The V and J ends lost 0 bases and 2 bases respectively, with 8 bases between them. This CDR3 is CASSLGGSNTEAFF. CDR3 coding DNA: TGCGCCAGCAGCTTGGGAGGGAGTAACACTGAAGCTTTCTTT. Full variable domain (rest looked up from reference TRBV5-1 and TRBJ1-1): KAGVTQTPRYLIKTRGQQVTLSCSPISGHRSVSWYQQTPGQGLQFLFEYFSETQRNKGNFPGRFSGRQFSNSRSEMNVSTLELGDSALYLCASSLGGSNTEAFFGQGTRLTVV.

The rearrangement uses TRBV27 and TRBJ2-6, with D unclear. Trimming shortened V by 6 bases and J by 1 base, and 10 bases separated the two germline ends. Germline-derived CDR1 and CDR2 are MNHEY and SMNVEV (reference sequence). The CDR3 contains 15 residues. The CDR3 sequence is CASSLLGSGANVLTF. The CDR3 DNA sequence: TGTGCCAGCAGCCTCCTCGGGTCTGGGGCCAACGTCCTGACTTTC. The full variable domain, its missing parts supplied by reference TRBV27 and TRBJ2-6, is EAQVTQNPRYLITVTGKKLTVTCSQNMNHEYMSWYRQDPGLGLRQIYYSMNVEVTDKGDVPEGYKVSRKEKRNFPLILESPSPNQTSLYFCASSLLGSGANVLTFGAGSRLTVL.

This sequence joins TRBV5-1 and TRBJ2-3, with 8 bases aligning to TRBD1. This CDR3 has 16 amino acids. Per the germline V gene, CDR1 is SGHRS and CDR2 is YFSETQ. With V trimmed by 0 bases and J by 4 bases, 7 bases remained unmatched. The CDR3 here is CASSLALRQGPDTQYF. In DNA form, the CDR3 reads TGCGCCAGCAGCTTGGCCCTTCGACAGGGGCCAGATACGCAGTATTTT.

The genes are TRBV6-5 and TRBJ2-1, with 10 bases identical to TRBD2. J lost 2 bases, V lost 7 bases, and 5 bases had no gene match. The CDR3 has 15 amino acids. Germline CDR1 and CDR2: MNHEY and SVGAGI. The CDR3: CASTVSGGAYNEQFF. The CDR3 DNA sequence: TGTGCCAGCACTGTAAGCGGGGGGGCCTACAATGAGCAGTTCTTC.

This clone was observed a handful of times. This chain joins TRBV6-5 and TRBJ2-3; 12 nucleotides align to TRBD1. The CDR3 spans 14 residues. Germline lookup yields CDR1 MNHEY and CDR2 SVGAGI. Trimming at V came to 9 bases and at J to 5 bases, leaving 6 bases not matched to a gene. The CDR3 DNA follows: TGTGCCAGTTGCCGGGACAGGGGGCAAGATACGCAGTATTTT. It specifies CASCRDRGQDTQYF.

The rearrangement links TRBV4-1 to TRBJ1-5, with D perhaps matching TRBD1 (5 bases). The CDR3 is 15 amino acids. The V gene's germline CDR1 is MGHRA and CDR2 YSYEKL. V was trimmed by 3 bases and J by 6 bases, leaving 15 bases between them. The CDR3: CASSQGGGLSQPQHF. Written as DNA, the CDR3 is TGCGCCAGCAGCCAGGGGGGGGGTCTGAGTCAGCCCCAGCATTTT.

The chain links TRBV6-5 to TRBJ2-7, with 14 bases matching TRBD2. V was pared by 0 bases and J by 5 bases, with 3 bases of the junction left unmatched. This CDR3 is built from 16 residues. Germline CDR1 MNHEY, CDR2 SVGAGI. DNA of the CDR3: TGTGCCAGCAGTTACTCGGGGGGACTAGCGGGGGACGAGCAGTACTTC. Residues: CASSYSGGLAGDEQYF.

This chain joins TRBV5-1 and TRBJ1-2; 7 nucleotides align to TRBD1. The CDR3 runs 14 residues. Germline trimming cut 4 bases from V and 8 bases from J; bases unmatched to any gene: 11. Per the germline V gene, CDR1 is SGHRS and CDR2 is YFSETQ. The CDR3 region is CASSPSGTVGGYTF. CDR3 nucleotides: TGCGCCAGCAGCCCCTCCGGGACAGTGGGAGGCTACACCTTC.